The 12 T cell receptor beta chains below come from one sample, sequenced in a study of cytomegalovirus exposure and HLA in healthy donors. The PCR made use of 60 Vbeta and 13 Jbeta primers. Method: immunoSEQ multiplex PCR; TCRdb's copy keeps in-frame clones and lacks some. The sample has some 130,000 clones; about three quarters are singletons. Sequencing was done on a sample of PBMCs. Receptors were obtained from a woman aged 35 to 49 in good health and CMV-seronegative.

In this sample, this clone turned up a few times. This chain joins TRBV27 and TRBJ2-7, with 7 bases identical to TRBD1. CDR3 size: 16 residues. V shed 5 bases, J shed 0 bases, and the junction held 10 bases outside the gene matches. Per the germline V gene, CDR1 is MNHEY and CDR2 is SMNVEV (reference sequence). CDR3 amino acids: CASSPQRTGYSYEQYF. CDR3 coding DNA: TGTGCCAGCAGTCCCCAACGGACAGGATACTCCTACGAGCAGTACTTC.

This clone is a singleton in its sample. The junction differs from germline at one of its ends, possibly a read error. The chain joins TRBV7-9 to TRBJ1-2; 7 bases are shared with TRBD1. The CDR3 is made up of 13 amino acids. Looked up from germline, CDR1 is SEHNR and CDR2 is FQNEAQ (reference sequence). The CDR3, as DNA: TGTTCCAGCAGCTTGATCGGGACAGAAGGCTACACCTTC. Translation gives CSSSLIGTEGYTF. Full variable domain (remainder filled in from reference TRBV7-9 and TRBJ1-2): DTGVSQNPRHKITKRGQNVTFRCDPISEHNRLYWYRQTLGQGPEFLTYFQNEAQLEKSRLLSDRFSAERPKGSFSTLEIQRTEQGDSAMYLCSSSLIGTEGYTFGSGTRLTVV.

This clone came up once. This chain joins TRBV11-2 and TRBJ2-7; 14 nucleotides match TRBD2. Germline CDR1 SGHAT, CDR2 FQNNGV. V lost 4 bases and J lost 6; bases outside the gene matches: 8. This CDR3 region has 16 residues. CDR3: CASSSSTSGGASEQYF. For the CDR3, the DNA is TGTGCCAGCAGCTCTTCGACTAGCGGGGGGGCCAGCGAGCAGTACTTC.

CDR3 coding DNA: TGTGCCAGCAGCTTACGGTTGGGGGGTCAAGAGACCCAGTACTTC. Its protein product is CASSLRLGGQETQYF. The chain employs TRBV7-9 and TRBJ2-5; maybe TRBD2 (6 bases). Germline V gene sequence: CDR1 SEHNR, CDR2 FQNEAQ (reference sequence). There are 15 residues in the CDR3. The V end lost 2 bases, the J end lost 2 bases, and 12 bases lay between the germline ends.

The chain couples TRBV5-1 to TRBJ2-3; the match to TRBD1 covers 10 bases. The CDR3 runs 15 residues. Losses at the gene ends were 7 bases for V and 3 bases for J; bases not matched to a gene: 8. The germline gives CDR1 SGHRS, CDR2 YFSETQ. CDR3 loop: CASGPSGQGTDTQYF. CDR3 coding DNA: TGCGCCAGCGGCCCCTCGGGACAGGGGACAGATACGCAGTATTTT.

The V gene is TRBV10-3, the J gene TRBJ2-1; 7 nucleotides match TRBD1. Germline loops: CDR1 ENHRY, CDR2 SYGVKD. CDR3 length equals 15 residues. With V trimmed by 2 bases and J by 9 bases, 10 bases remained unmatched. CDR3 loop: CAISETERQGVEQFF. The DNA of the CDR3 is TGTGCCATCAGTGAGACCGAACGACAGGGAGTTGAGCAGTTCTTC.

This chain joins TRBV28 and TRBJ2-7; D is unresolved. The CDR3 is made up of 12 amino acids. CDR1 MDHEN and CDR2 SYDVKM come from the germline V gene. V was pared by 6 bases and J by 6 bases, with 12 bases between. Here the CDR3 reads CASSPSTGEQYF. DNA of the CDR3: TGTGCCAGCAGCCCGAGCACGGGCGAGCAGTACTTC.

The chain has TRBV13 and TRBJ1-2; weak D call: TRBD1 (6 bases). CDR1 and CDR2 (germline): PRHDT, FYEKMQ (reference sequence). CDR3 length: 15 residues. The V gene lost 1 base and the J gene lost 0 bases, with 9 bases spanning the gap. The CDR3 spells CASSLAGQPNYGYTF. The CDR3 nucleotides read TGTGCCAGCAGCTTAGCGGGACAACCTAACTATGGCTACACCTTC. Full variable domain (rest looked up from reference TRBV13 and TRBJ1-2): AAGVIQSPRHLIKEKRETATLKCYPIPRHDTVYWYQQGPGQDPQFLISFYEKMQSDKGSIPDRFSAQQFSDYHSELNMSSLELGDSALYFCASSLAGQPNYGYTFGSGTRLTVV.

The chain links TRBV10-3 to TRBJ1-1; D not resolved. V shed 2 bases and J shed 0 bases, with 4 bases lying between them. Germline V lookup: CDR1 ENHRY, CDR2 SYGVKD. The CDR3 extends over 13 amino acids. CDR3 nucleotide sequence: TGTGCCATCAGTGAGGAGATGAACACTGAAGCTTTCTTT. It codes for CAISEEMNTEAFF.

The V and J genes are TRBV6-6 and TRBJ1-4; weak D call: TRBD1 (5 bases). Per the germline V gene, CDR1 is MNHNY and CDR2 is SVGAGI (reference sequence). Trimming took off 2 bases at V and 8 bases at J, with 12 bases between the two ends. This CDR3 contains 14 residues. This CDR3 reads CASSYGGVGEKLFF. Here the CDR3 DNA reads TGTGCCAGCAGTTACGGGGGGGTGGGCGAAAAACTGTTTTTT.

The rearrangement uses TRBV30 and TRBJ1-2; maybe TRBD1 (6 bases). The CDR3 extends over 14 amino acids. The V end lost 0 bases, the J end lost 8 bases, and 16 bases lay between the germline ends. Looked up from germline, CDR1 is GTSNPN and CDR2 is SVGIG (reference sequence). CDR3 coding DNA: TGTGCCTGGAGTGTAGTTCGACAGGTGGAAGGCTACACCTTC. This translates into CAWSVVRQVEGYTF.

The CDR3, as DNA: TGTGCCAGCAGCGCTGTAGCGACCCCCTCGGACAATGAGCAGTTCTTC. Translating it yields CASSAVATPSDNEQFF. This rearrangement joins TRBV9 to TRBJ2-1; D might be TRBD2 (5 bases). CDR1 SGDLS and CDR2 YYNGEE come from the germline V gene. The germline V and J ends were trimmed by 3 bases and 5 bases, with 18 bases remaining between them. The length of the CDR3 is 16 residues.